These 3 T cell receptor beta chains share one sample of origin, sequenced in a study of blood T cell repertoires in COVID-19. Method: immunoSEQ multiplex PCR; TCRdb's copy keeps in-frame clones and lacks some. The data hold roughly 410,000 clones, with roughly 86% observed a single time. The sample taken for sequencing was peripheral blood. The receptors stem from a woman aged 55 to 70 with COVID-19, enrolled during active disease.

The V gene is TRBV2, the J gene TRBJ2-3; possible D gene TRBD1, 6 bases. Looked up from germline, CDR1 is SNHLY and CDR2 is FYNNEI. V was clipped by 1 base and J by 6 bases, with 8 bases between them. The CDR3 is made up of 13 amino acids. CDR3 nucleotides: TGTGCCAGCAGTGAAGGGGGGCCTGATACGCAGTATTTT. This sequence encodes CASSEGGPDTQYF.

V usage is TRBV18 and J usage is TRBJ1-3; 8 nucleotides match TRBD1. CDR1 is KGHSH and CDR2 is LQKENI in the germline V gene. The CDR3 extends over 15 amino acids. V trimming: 3 bases; J trimming: 2 bases; junction bases outside the gene matches: 3. The CDR3 here is CASSPPDRAGNTIYF. CDR3 bases: TGTGCCAGCTCACCCCCGGACAGGGCTGGAAACACCATATATTTT. Full variable domain (rest looked up from reference TRBV18 and TRBJ1-3): NAGVMQNPRHLVRRRGQEARLRCSPMKGHSHVYWYRQLPEEGLKFMVYLQKENIIDESGMPKERFSAEFPKEGPSILRIQQVVRGDSAAYFCASSPPDRAGNTIYFGEGSWLTVV.

The chain recombines TRBV2 with TRBJ1-2, with 7 nucleotides matching TRBD1. Germline CDR1 is SNHLY and CDR2 is FYNNEI. The CDR3 spans 14 residues. With V trimmed by 9 bases and J by 7 bases, 14 bases remained unmatched. The CDR3: CASRRGGGESGYTF. The CDR3, as DNA: TGTGCCAGTAGAAGAGGAGGGGGCGAGTCTGGCTACACCTTC.